Below are 29 T cell receptor beta chains sequenced from a single sample in a study of blood T cell repertoires in COVID-19. Produced via immunoSEQ multiplex PCR; TCRdb's table is partial and in-frame only. This sample has around 45,000 clones, with nearly 70% found just once. Sequencing was carried out using peripheral blood. The receptors here all came from an older man with acute or convalescent COVID-19.

The chain is built from TRBV30 and TRBJ1-5; no clear D. CDR1 and CDR2 (germline): GTSNPN, SVGIG (reference sequence). This CDR3 has 13 residues. V lost 3 bases, J lost 3 bases, and 9 bases lay in between. The DNA for the CDR3 is TGTGCCTGGAGCTTGGGCGTCAATCAGCCCCAGCATTTT. Amino acid sequence: CAWSLGVNQPQHF.

The count of this clone is one. The CDR3 reads CASSEVRGSNEKLFF. CDR3 nucleotide sequence: TGTGCCAGCAGTGAAGTGCGGGGGAGTAATGAAAAACTGTTTTTT. The gene calls are TRBV6-1 and TRBJ1-4; tentative D call: TRBD1 (5 bases). The V gene's germline CDR1 is MNHNS and CDR2 SASEGT. V was trimmed by 1 base and J by 4 bases, leaving 10 bases between them. The CDR3 covers 15 residues.

In this sample, this clone turned up once. The chain has TRBV11-1 and TRBJ2-1; 14 bases match TRBD2. This CDR3 is built from 16 residues. Per the germline V gene, CDR1 is SGHAT and CDR2 is FQDESV (reference sequence). After removal of 4 bases from V and 5 bases from J, the junction contained 4 bases not matched to a gene. The CDR3 sequence: CASSSGLAGGDNEQFF. CDR3 bases: TGTGCCAGCAGCTCCGGACTAGCGGGGGGCGACAATGAGCAGTTCTTC. Full variable domain (remainder filled in from reference TRBV11-1 and TRBJ2-1): EAEVAQSPRYKITEKSQAVAFWCDPISGHATLYWYRQILGQGPELLVQFQDESVVDDSQLPKDRFSAERLKGVDSTLKIQPAELGDSAMYLCASSSGLAGGDNEQFFGPGTRLTVL.

The V gene is TRBV27, the J gene TRBJ1-2; perhaps TRBD1 as D (5 bases). The V end was cut by 2 bases, the J end by 4 bases, with 14 bases between. This CDR3 has 15 amino acids. CDR1 is MNHEY, CDR2 SMNVEV, per germline (reference sequence). The CDR3 DNA sequence: TGTGCCAGCAGTTTAACGAGCCAGGGAGGCTATGGCTACACCTTC. This gives the protein CASSLTSQGGYGYTF.

The chain is built from TRBV6-5 and TRBJ2-7; 7 bases align to TRBD1. Germline CDR1 reads MNHEY; CDR2 reads SVGAGI. This CDR3 is built from 13 residues. V lost 10 bases, J lost 2 bases, and 8 bases stayed unmatched. CDR3 nucleotides: TGTGCCACCCTCGGGACAGCTACCTACGAGCAGTACTTC. This translates into CATLGTATYEQYF.

This chain uses TRBV3-1 (or the pseudogene TRBV3-2) with TRBJ1-2; 8 nucleotides align to TRBD1. The CDR3 has 13 amino acids. Trimming cost V 2 bases and J 7 bases; bases outside gene matches: 3. Germline V gene data show CDR1 as LGHDT and CDR2 as YNNKEL (reference sequence). Here the CDR3 reads CASSQQGASGYTF. The CDR3 DNA reads as TGTGCCAGCAGCCAACAGGGGGCTAGTGGCTACACCTTC.

The chain's CDR3 is CASSLEGATEAFF. CDR3 bases: TGTGCCAGCAGTTTAGAGGGCGCCACTGAAGCTTTCTTT. The chain joins TRBV27 to TRBJ1-1; D is uncertain. The CDR3 covers 13 residues. Germline assignment: CDR1 MNHEY and CDR2 SMNVEV (reference sequence). Trimming removed 2 bases from V and 4 bases from J, with 8 bases in between.

The chain couples TRBV6-2 or TRBV6-3 to TRBJ2-1; D is uncertain. The CDR3 spans 12 residues. Trimming stripped 1 base from V and 4 bases from J, with 2 bases between. CDR1 and CDR2 (germline): MNHEY, SVGEGT. CDR3 in amino acids: CASSYLYNEQFF. As DNA, the CDR3 is TGTGCCAGCAGTTACTTATACAATGAGCAGTTCTTC.

The chain couples TRBV6-5 to TRBJ1-3, with D perhaps TRBD1 (5 bases). The germline V gene has CDR1 MNHEY and CDR2 SVGAGI. V lost 6 bases and J 0 bases, leaving 12 bases between the germline ends. The CDR3 is 15 amino acids. CDR3 bases: TGTGCCAGCAGGGCCGGGGGGGGCTCTGGAAACACCATATATTTT. Translated: CASRAGGGSGNTIYF.

The chain employs TRBV6-5 and TRBJ1-2; possible D gene TRBD1, 5 bases. The germline V gene has CDR1 MNHEY and CDR2 SVGAGI. Between the trimmed V and J ends, which lost 7 bases and 5 bases, there was a span of 14 bases. This CDR3 region has 13 residues. Here the CDR3 reads CASTRAYNYGYTF. As DNA, the CDR3 is TGTGCCAGCACCAGGGCCTATAATTATGGCTACACCTTC.

The chain uses TRBV19 and TRBJ2-3, with 12 bases identical to TRBD2. CDR3 length: 15 residues. J was trimmed by 4 bases and V by 6 bases; bases with no gene match: 5. The V gene's germline CDR1 is LNHDA and CDR2 SQIVND (reference sequence). CDR3 bases: TGTGCCAGTAGAAGACTAGCGGGGGTGGCAGATACGCAGTATTTT. Its translation is CASRRLAGVADTQYF.

The V and J genes are TRBV5-5 and TRBJ2-7; D remains ambiguous. The V gene's germline CDR1 is SGHKS and CDR2 YYEKEE (reference sequence). The ends were cut back, 2 bases at V and 2 bases at J, with 11 bases in the middle. The CDR3 covers 14 residues. The CDR3 is CASSLAPPAYEQYF. DNA for the CDR3: TGTGCCAGCAGCTTAGCCCCACCCGCCTACGAGCAGTACTTC.

The chain employs TRBV27 and TRBJ1-5; D unresolved. Germline values: CDR1 MNHEY, CDR2 SMNVEV (reference sequence). This CDR3 is built from 16 residues. Trimming pared 1 base from V and 2 bases from J, leaving 12 bases between. In DNA, the CDR3 is TGTGCCAGCAGTTTATGGGCCCTGGAAGGCAATCAGCCCCAGCATTTT. This sequence encodes CASSLWALEGNQPQHF.

The CDR3 coding sequence is TGTGCCAGTACCCGACAGGCTCCCTTGCGCGAAAAACTGTTTTTT. This encodes CASTRQAPLREKLFF. V is TRBV19 and J is TRBJ1-4; TRBD1 is a possible D gene (6 bases). The V end lost 7 bases, the J end lost 8 bases, and 20 bases lay between the germline ends. The CDR3 is made up of 15 amino acids. Germline lookup yields CDR1 LNHDA and CDR2 SQIVND (reference sequence).

This clone was seen repeatedly, ten times or more. The chain employs TRBV9 and TRBJ2-1; TRBD2 matches 11 bases. The CDR3 is 15 amino acids. Unmatched junction bases numbered 2, after V lost 3 bases and J lost 3 bases. Germline CDR1 is SGDLS and CDR2 is YYNGEE. CDR3 in DNA: TGTGCCAGCAGCGCCACTAGCGGGAGCTACAATGAGCAGTTCTTC. Translation gives CASSATSGSYNEQFF.

This clone was seen a few times. The rearrangement joins TRBV9 to TRBJ2-7; TRBD2 agrees at 11 bases. CDR3 length equals 16 residues. Germline V gene lookup returns CDR1 SGDLS and CDR2 YYNGEE. After removal of 3 bases from V and 2 bases from J, the junction contained 7 bases not matched to a gene. In DNA form, the CDR3 reads TGTGCCAGCAGCGCTAGTAGCGGGGGGGTCCCCTACGAGCAGTACTTC. Translating gives CASSASSGGVPYEQYF.

The chain couples TRBV5-4 to TRBJ2-5; weak D call: TRBD2 (6 bases). The CDR3 covers 16 residues. The germline V gene encodes CDR1 SGHNT and CDR2 YYREEE (reference sequence). Trimming cost V 0 bases and J 2 bases, with 14 bases left between them. CDR3 sequence reads: CASSLGAGLQQETQYF. CDR3 sequence (DNA): TGTGCCAGCAGCTTGGGGGCGGGACTCCAACAAGAGACCCAGTACTTC.

This sequence joins TRBV9 and TRBJ2-2; 10 nucleotides line up with TRBD1. Germline values: CDR1 SGDLS, CDR2 YYNGEE. The CDR3 has 16 residues. V lost 2 bases, J lost 4 bases, and 5 bases stayed unmatched. The CDR3 sequence is CASSVGTGAVTGELFF. The CDR3, as DNA: TGTGCCAGCAGCGTGGGGACAGGGGCGGTCACCGGGGAGCTGTTTTTT.

This chain joins TRBV29-1 and TRBJ1-2, with 7 bases fitting TRBD1. CDR1 is SQVTM, CDR2 ANQGSEA, per germline. V lost 5 bases to trimming and J lost 8 bases; unmatched junction nucleotides: 5. This CDR3 contains 11 residues. CDR3 DNA sequence: TGCAGCGTTCTTCAGGGGGGCGGCTACACCTTC. Its protein is CSVLQGGGYTF.

J is TRBJ1-2 and V is TRBV9; the D is unclear. The CDR3 runs to 11 residues. The V end lost 3 bases, the J end lost 3 bases, and 3 bases lay between the germline ends. The germline gives CDR1 SGDLS, CDR2 YYNGEE. DNA of the CDR3: TGTGCCAGCAGCGGGCACTATGGCTACACCTTC. Its translation is CASSGHYGYTF.

Only one count was recorded for this clone. The genes are TRBV10-3 and TRBJ2-7; the D gene is possibly TRBD2 (5 bases). Germline V gene lookup returns CDR1 ENHRY and CDR2 SYGVKD. V was clipped by 6 bases and J by 2 bases, with 8 bases between them. This CDR3 contains 12 residues. The CDR3, as DNA: TGTGCCATCAGCCGGGGTGCCTACGAGCAGTACTTC. It yields the protein CAISRGAYEQYF.

This chain connects TRBV19 to TRBJ2-1; 15 positions match TRBD2. Looked up from germline, CDR1 is LNHDA and CDR2 is SQIVND (reference sequence). The CDR3 extends over 15 amino acids. The V gene end was trimmed by 3 bases and the J gene end by 9 bases; junction bases not matched to a gene: 3. CDR3 residues: CASSMGLAGGGEQFF. The CDR3 coding sequence is TGTGCCAGTAGTATGGGACTAGCGGGAGGCGGTGAGCAGTTCTTC.

This rearrangement joins TRBV6-5 to TRBJ2-3; a weak D match, TRBD1 (5 bases). Germline V CDR1 and CDR2: MNHEY, SVGAGI. This CDR3 region has 11 residues. V lost 4 bases and J 10 bases, leaving 9 bases between the germline ends. In nucleotides, the CDR3 is TGTGCCAGCAGTTGGGGCGCAGCGCAGTATTTT. Encoded protein: CASSWGAAQYF.

The V gene is TRBV7-2, the J gene TRBJ2-3; TRBD2 matches 7 bases. The length of the CDR3 is 17 residues. The germline V gene encodes CDR1 SGHTA and CDR2 FQGNSA. V gave up 5 bases and J gave up 1 base; unmatched junction bases: 12. For the CDR3, the DNA is TGTGCCAGCAGCCCAGCGGGGCGGGAGTATGGCACAGATACGCAGTATTTT. Translation: CASSPAGREYGTDTQYF.

This clone was counted only a few times. This chain links TRBV15 with TRBJ2-5, with 12 bases aligning to TRBD2. V shed 1 base and J 1 base; nucleotides not matched to a gene: 7. The germline V gene has CDR1 LNHNV and CDR2 YYDKDF (reference sequence). The CDR3 is made up of 18 amino acids. This chain's CDR3 is CATSRVLPGLAGQETQYF. The CDR3 nucleotides are TGTGCCACCAGCAGAGTTCTTCCGGGACTAGCGGGCCAAGAGACCCAGTACTTC.

The chain joins TRBV20-1 to TRBJ1-2, with D unresolved. Trimming removed 4 bases at V and 10 bases at J, with 13 bases between. CDR3 size: 11 residues. Germline V gene lookup returns CDR1 DFQATT and CDR2 SNEGSKA (reference sequence). The CDR3 coding sequence is TGCAGTGCTACTCCCAACGGGGACTACACCTTC. Its protein product is CSATPNGDYTF.

The V gene is TRBV11-3, the J gene TRBJ2-1; D is perhaps TRBD1 (6 bases). CDR1 is SGHNT and CDR2 is YENEEA in the germline V gene. The CDR3 is 15 amino acids. V was cut by 0 bases and J by 2 bases, with 8 bases left in between. CDR3 DNA: TGTGCCAGCAGCTTAGATCAGGGGACCTACAATGAGCAGTTCTTC. Translation: CASSLDQGTYNEQFF.

V usage is TRBV4-1 and J usage is TRBJ1-1, with 9 bases matching TRBD1. CDR3 length: 14 amino acids. V lost 3 bases, J lost 4 bases, and 3 bases stayed unmatched. Germline assignment: CDR1 MGHRA and CDR2 YSYEKL. The CDR3 DNA sequence: TGCGCCAGCAGCCAGGGACAGGGCAGCACTGAAGCTTTCTTT. Translated: CASSQGQGSTEAFF.

The rearrangement links TRBV6-6 to TRBJ1-2; TRBD1 matches at 7 bases. The V and J ends lost 5 bases and 3 bases, in that order; junction bases with no gene match: 18. From germline, CDR1 is MNHNY and CDR2 SVGAGI (reference sequence). The CDR3 extends over 18 amino acids. The CDR3, as DNA: TGTGCCAGCAGTCTTGGGGCTTTACAGGGGCCCGGCGACTATGGCTACACCTTC. Protein sequence: CASSLGALQGPGDYGYTF.